The sequence of this T cell receptor beta chain was determined in a study of blood T cells in healthy people across ages. Comment on this clonotype: One end of the junction does not line up with germline, which may come from a read error.

Together with a sample-barcoded 5' primer, a J-beta primer mix was included in a second PCR lasting about 7 to 11 cycles. A template-switch adaptor containing 12 random nucleotides labeled each cDNA molecule. TCRdb re-analysed the 5' RACE reads in MiXCR, keeping a single row per CDR3 protein. The sample carries about 1.7 million distinct CDR3 sequences, 28% recorded once. Researchers isolated at least 6 million PBMCs per sample. The CDR3 runs to 13 residues. Per germline, CDR1 MNHEY and CDR2 SVGAGI. What was sequenced was blood. The chain combines TRBV6-5 with TRBJ1-2; D is ambiguous. This clonotype was obtained from a woman aged 25 to 39 in good health. The CDR3 region is CASRATNNYGCTF. The CDR3 coding sequence is TGTGCCAGCAGAGCGACAAATAACTATGGCTGCACCTTC.